The rows below give T cell receptor beta chains drawn from one sample of a study of blood T cell repertoires in COVID-19. Repertoires were generated with immunoSEQ multiplex PCR, while TCRdb's copy carries only in-frame clones and drops some. Counted here are more than 90,000 clones, roughly 85% occurring once; the ten biggest clones make up around 1.9%. Material: peripheral blood. These receptors were obtained from a woman aged 70-85 years with active or convalescent COVID-19. Both conserved end residues are part of each CDR3. D genes are given only for firm matches. Where a row states a size, it is once, few, many or the class of an expanded clone; other rows omit it.

j_call | clone_size | v_call | d_call | cdr3_aa | cdr3_nt
TRBJ1-2 | NA | TRBV21-1 | NA | CASSKEFSGLGNYGYTF | TGTGCCAGCAGCAAAGAATTCTCGGGACTTGGTAACTATGGCTACACCTTC
TRBJ2-3 | NA | TRBV6-2/TRBV6-3 | NA | CASNPSAGRDTQYF | TGTGCCAGCAACCCCTCGGCAGGTCGAGATACGCAGTATTTT
TRBJ2-7 | NA | TRBV28 | TRBD1 | CASTGGPAYEQYF | TGTGCCAGCACAGGGGGTCCCGCCTACGAGCAGTACTTC
TRBJ2-7 | NA | TRBV7-2 | TRBD1 | CASSRDRAYEQYF | TGTGCCAGCAGCCGGGACAGGGCCTACGAGCAGTACTTC
TRBJ2-2 | NA | TRBV4-2 | NA | CASSQGGGLSGELFF | TGTGCCAGCAGCCAAGGCGGGGGCTTATCTGGGGAGCTGTTTTTT
TRBJ1-3 | NA | TRBV7-2 | TRBD1 | CASSSGQSGNTIYF | TGTGCCAGCAGCTCGGGACAGTCTGGAAACACCATATATTTT
TRBJ1-1 | NA | TRBV7-2 | NA | CASSLLDSSNTEAFF | TGTGCCAGCAGCCTTTTAGACAGTTCTAACACTGAAGCTTTCTTT
TRBJ1-1 | NA | TRBV7-3 | TRBD1 | CASRETGGTEAFF | TGTGCCAGCAGAGAAACAGGGGGCACTGAAGCTTTCTTT
TRBJ1-5 | NA | TRBV24-1 | NA | CATSDRQLNQPQHF | TGTGCCACCAGTGACAGACAGCTGAATCAGCCCCAGCATTTT
TRBJ2-1 | NA | TRBV25-1 | NA | CASSEYIQGGNNEQFF | TGTGCCAGCAGTGAATATATTCAGGGCGGGAACAATGAGCAGTTCTTC
TRBJ2-7 | NA | TRBV20-1 | NA | CSASEGGYEQYF | TGCAGTGCTAGTGAGGGAGGATACGAGCAGTACTTC
TRBJ1-5 | NA | TRBV3-1/TRBV3-2 | NA | CASSQGRDNQPQHF | TGTGCCAGCAGCCAGGGCAGAGACAATCAGCCCCAGCATTTT
TRBJ2-3 | NA | TRBV2 | NA | CASSEALRGTDTQYF | TGTGCCAGCAGTGAAGCGCTTCGGGGGACAGATACGCAGTATTTT
TRBJ2-7 | few | TRBV6-2/TRBV6-3 | NA | CASSPNGPYEQYF | TGTGCCAGCAGCCCAAATGGGCCCTACGAGCAGTACTTC
TRBJ1-2 | NA | TRBV28 | TRBD1 | CASSDRESYTF | TGTGCCAGCAGTGACAGGGAAAGCTACACCTTC
TRBJ2-1 | once | TRBV10-3 | NA | CAISDGYNEQFF | TGTGCCATCAGTGACGGCTACAATGAGCAGTTCTTC
TRBJ2-7 | NA | TRBV11-2 | NA | CASSLDSGDYEQYF | TGTGCCAGCAGCTTAGATTCCGGGGACTACGAGCAGTACTTC
TRBJ2-2 | NA | TRBV19 | TRBD1 | CASSPQGKELFF | TGTGCCAGTAGTCCACAGGGGAAGGAACTGTTTTTT
TRBJ1-4 | NA | TRBV28 | TRBD1 | CASSLRGKGTKGEKLFF | TGTGCCAGCAGTCTCAGGGGGAAGGGGACCAAGGGTGAAAAACTGTTTTTT
TRBJ1-2 | NA | TRBV30 | NA | CAWSVNRVGYGYTF | TGTGCCTGGAGTGTCAACAGGGTGGGCTATGGCTACACCTTC
TRBJ1-5 | NA | TRBV19 | NA | CASRPMDRDSNQPQHF | TGTGCCAGTAGGCCCATGGACCGGGATAGCAATCAGCCCCAGCATTTT
TRBJ2-7 | NA | TRBV15 | TRBD1 | CATSRDPGDSDTYEQYF | TGTGCCACCAGCAGAGATCCAGGGGACAGTGACACCTACGAGCAGTACTTC
TRBJ1-4 | NA | TRBV19 | NA | CASSPGTLARSTNEKLFF | TGTGCCAGTAGTCCCGGGACACTCGCACGCTCAACTAATGAAAAACTGTTTTTT
TRBJ1-6 | NA | TRBV6-6 | TRBD1 | CASSRDRGDSPLHF | TGTGCCAGCAGTAGGGACAGGGGCGATTCACCCCTCCACTTT
TRBJ2-7 | NA | TRBV5-1 | TRBD2 | CASSSGTSGPGEQYF | TGCGCCAGCAGCTCCGGGACTAGCGGACCGGGGGAGCAGTACTTC
TRBJ1-1 | few | TRBV7-2 | NA | CASSPPTGYTEAFF | TGTGCCAGCAGCCCACCCACAGGGTACACTGAAGCTTTCTTT
TRBJ1-1 | NA | TRBV28 | TRBD1 | CASSSLRWGQGARIEAFF | TGTGCCAGCAGTTCGCTCAGGTGGGGACAGGGGGCTAGAATTGAAGCTTTCTTT
TRBJ1-2 | NA | TRBV27 | NA | CASRPTGLDYGYTF | TGTGCCAGCAGGCCGACAGGCCTAGACTATGGCTACACCTTC
TRBJ2-4 | NA | TRBV28 | TRBD1 | CASTGGGNIQYF | TGTGCCAGCACAGGGGGCGGAAACATTCAGTACTTC
TRBJ1-4 | few | TRBV19 | NA | CASSLRGSNEKLFF | TGTGCCAGTAGTCTCAGGGGTTCTAATGAAAAACTGTTTTTT
TRBJ2-2 | NA | TRBV4-3 | TRBD1 | CASSQEPGQGAGELFF | TGCGCCAGCAGCCAAGAGCCTGGACAGGGCGCCGGGGAGCTGTTTTTT
TRBJ1-1 | NA | TRBV28 | TRBD1 | CASRTGGDGEIKAFF | TGTGCCAGCAGAACAGGGGGGGACGGTGAAATTAAAGCTTTCTTT
TRBJ2-7 | NA | TRBV7-9 | TRBD1 | CASSRPLRDRGSYEQYF | TGTGCCAGCAGCAGACCCCTAAGGGACAGGGGTTCCTACGAGCAGTACTTC
TRBJ2-7 | NA | TRBV5-8 | TRBD2 | CASSLDGGGTYEQYF | TGTGCCAGCAGCTTGGACGGCGGGGGAACCTACGAGCAGTACTTC
TRBJ1-5 | once | TRBV5-4 | NA | CASSPSPHF | TGTGCCAGCAGCCCATCCCCGCATTTT
TRBJ2-5 | few | TRBV10-1 | NA | CASSDSGTAQETQYF | TGCGCCAGCAGTGATAGCGGGACAGCCCAAGAGACCCAGTACTTC